The 13 T cell receptor beta chains presented below share a single source sample, sequenced in a study of blood T cell repertoires in COVID-19. Measured with immunoSEQ multiplex PCR; TCRdb has only the in-frame clones, and not every one. Of some 150,000 clones listed, over 75% are singletons. Sequencing was carried out using peripheral blood. All receptors derive from a man in his 60s with COVID-19, enrolled during active disease.

The CDR3 region has the DNA TGTGCCAGTAGTACACCACTAGCGGGGTACCAAGAGACCCAGTACTTC. Amino acid sequence: CASSTPLAGYQETQYF. V and J are TRBV19 and TRBJ2-5, with TRBD2 matching 10 bases. With 4 bases clipped from V and 0 bases from J, the junction kept 5 bases outside the gene matches. In germline, CDR1 is LNHDA, CDR2 SQIVND (reference sequence). The CDR3 is 16 amino acids.

The chain joins TRBV6-5 to TRBJ2-2; 10 nucleotides agree with TRBD1. Germline assignment: CDR1 MNHEY and CDR2 SVGAGI. The CDR3 consists of 15 residues. Trimming at V came to 2 bases and at J to 5 bases, leaving 2 bases not matched to a gene. The DNA for the CDR3 is TGTGCCAGCAGTTACGACAGGGGGCAAACCGGGGAGCTGTTTTTT. This gives the protein CASSYDRGQTGELFF.

The chain employs TRBV5-1 and TRBJ2-1, with 9 bases that match TRBD1. The length of the CDR3 is 15 residues. Germline CDR1 reads SGHRS; CDR2 reads YFSETQ. V shed 7 bases and J 1 base; nucleotides not matched to a gene: 6. The CDR3 is CASSGGTGSYNEQFF. CDR3 in DNA: TGCGCCAGCTCTGGGGGGACAGGGTCCTACAATGAGCAGTTCTTC.

This clone was seen only a few times. The chain carries TRBV7-3 and TRBJ2-2; 14 bases fit TRBD2. CDR1 SGHTA and CDR2 FQGTGA come from the germline V gene. CDR3 length: 16 residues. The ends lost 1 base at V and 6 bases at J; junction bases unmatched: 1. The CDR3: CASSLMGLAGAGELFF. The DNA of the CDR3 is TGTGCCAGCAGCTTAATGGGACTAGCGGGAGCCGGGGAGCTGTTTTTT.

J is TRBJ1-5 and V is TRBV6-5; perhaps TRBD1 as D (6 bases). V dropped 8 bases and J dropped 3 bases, with 14 bases sitting between them. There are 14 residues in the CDR3. The germline V gene has CDR1 MNHEY and CDR2 SVGAGI. CDR3 coding DNA: TGTGCCAGCTTGTTTGGACAGAACAATCAGCCCCAGCATTTT. Its protein product is CASLFGQNNQPQHF.

The chain recombines TRBV7-8 with TRBJ2-3; no definite D call. Per germline, CDR1 SGHVS and CDR2 FQNEAQ. This CDR3 is built from 18 residues. V was clipped by 0 bases and J by 0 bases, with 16 bases between them. The CDR3 coding sequence is TGTGCCAGCAGCTTAGCGCCGGTTGGTAGCACTAGCACAGATACGCAGTATTTT. Its protein product is CASSLAPVGSTSTDTQYF.

This rearrangement joins TRBV6-5 to TRBJ1-2; 7 nucleotides line up with TRBD1. Germline trimming cut 10 bases from V and 4 bases from J; bases unmatched to any gene: 9. The germline gives CDR1 MNHEY, CDR2 SVGAGI. The CDR3 sequence is 13 residues long. Here the CDR3 DNA reads TGTGCCACCATGGAGGGACAGATCTATGGCTACACCTTC. Translation gives CATMEGQIYGYTF.

The chain carries TRBV7-2 and TRBJ1-2, with 10 bases identical to TRBD1. The CDR3 has 15 residues. Germline lookup yields CDR1 SGHTA and CDR2 FQGNSA. Trimming cost V 5 bases and J 1 base; bases outside gene matches: 4. The CDR3 sequence is CASSLRTGGNYGYTF. For the CDR3, the DNA is TGTGCCAGCAGCCTGAGGACAGGGGGTAACTATGGCTACACCTTC.

The chain carries TRBV7-2 and TRBJ1-2; D not certain. V was cut by 5 bases and J by 2 bases, with 12 bases left in between. Germline V gives CDR1 SGHTA, CDR2 FQGNSA. The CDR3 spans 14 residues. The CDR3 loop is CASSSGSTNYGYTF. The CDR3, as DNA: TGTGCCAGCAGCAGCGGTTCCACCAACTATGGCTACACCTTC.

This clone was detected a few times. V is TRBV21-1 and J is TRBJ2-5; TRBD1, as called in the table, went unchecked against the DNA. TRBV21-1 is classified as a pseudogene. The CDR3 runs 15 residues. CDR3 DNA: TGTGCCAGCAGCTCAACGGACAGGACTCGGGAGACCCAGTACTTC. As protein: CASSSTDRTRETQYF.

This clone has a handful of counts. The CDR3 loop reads CATRKGAYEQYF. CDR3 DNA: TGTGCCACCCGGAAGGGAGCCTACGAGCAGTACTTC. This chain links TRBV19 with TRBJ2-7; D might be TRBD2 (5 bases). Germline V gives CDR1 LNHDA, CDR2 SQIVND (reference sequence). Trimming stripped 10 bases from V and 2 bases from J, with 12 bases between. CDR3 length equals 12 residues.

V usage is TRBV19 and J usage is TRBJ2-7; possible D gene TRBD1, 5 bases. V was cut by 5 bases and J by 4 bases, with 12 bases left in between. The CDR3 has 13 residues. CDR1 is LNHDA, CDR2 SQIVND, per germline (reference sequence). CDR3: CASSQQGRYEQYF. The CDR3 nucleotides read TGTGCCAGTAGTCAGCAGGGTAGGTACGAGCAGTACTTC.

This clone appeared once. The chain is built from TRBV19 and TRBJ1-5; 8 bases align to TRBD1. The junction had 3 bases not matched to a gene; V was cut back by 5 bases and J by 0 bases. The CDR3 is 15 residues long. Germline loops: CDR1 LNHDA, CDR2 SQIVND (reference sequence). Here the CDR3 DNA reads TGTGCCAGTAGTCGAGGACAGGGTAGCAATCAGCCCCAGCATTTT. As protein: CASSRGQGSNQPQHF.